These 4 T cell receptor beta chains originate from one sample sequenced in a study of shared clonotypes between healthy human individuals. The protocol was immunoSEQ multiplex PCR, while the TCRdb copy is restricted to in-frame clones and leaves out a portion. Seen here are millions of clones, over 90% observed once, and the top ten hold 0.35% to 0.5%. The sample was naive CD4+ T cells from PBMCs. Specified subset: CD45RA+ positively selected. These receptors originate from a man younger than 35 in good health. Some clones in this sample may be carry-over from other donors' samples.

With regard to this clone: Other DNA sequences in the same sample also yield this CDR3. The chain links TRBV7-3 to TRBJ2-1; TRBD2 matches at 15 bases. Unmatched junction bases numbered 10, after V lost 5 bases and J lost 8 bases. The CDR3 has 17 residues. CDR1 and CDR2 (germline): SGHTA, FQGTGA. The CDR3 protein is CASSPPGLAGGRDEQFF. DNA of the CDR3: TGTGCCAGCAGCCCCCCCGGACTAGCGGGAGGGCGCGATGAGCAGTTCTTC.

The V and J genes are TRBV7-9 and TRBJ1-3; no reliable D call. Germline lookup yields CDR1 SEHNR and CDR2 FQNEAQ (reference sequence). V lost 6 bases and J 8 bases, leaving 14 bases between the germline ends. CDR3 length: 13 residues. CDR3 amino acids: CASRLYRGDTIYF. The CDR3 DNA sequence: TGTGCCAGCAGACTTTATAGAGGAGACACCATATATTTT.

V usage is TRBV15 and J usage is TRBJ2-3; TRBD2 matches 7 bases. Trimming cost V 8 bases and J 6 bases; bases outside gene matches: 11. The germline gives CDR1 LNHNV, CDR2 YYDKDF (reference sequence). This CDR3 has 14 amino acids. CDR3 amino acids: CATSRGGGSDTQYF. Here the CDR3 DNA reads TGTGCCACCTCCCGTGGGGGAGGGTCCGATACGCAGTATTTT.

CDR3 loop: CASSRQGIGYGYTF. DNA for the CDR3: TGTGCCAGCAGCCGGCAGGGCATCGGCTATGGCTACACCTTC. The gene calls are TRBV14 and TRBJ1-2; maybe TRBD1 (5 bases). CDR1 is SGHDN, CDR2 FVKESK, per germline. The CDR3 has 14 amino acids. The V end lost 4 bases, the J end lost 4 bases, and 13 bases lay between the germline ends.